The source of this TCR beta chain is a study of hypomethylating agent response in myelodysplastic syndrome (dated by TCRdb to the early 2020s). Study-level background: The hypomethylating agents azacitidine (8 of 11) or decitabine (3 of 11) were used to treat the patients. The most frequent mutation was TET2, found in 5 of 11 patients. Complete response or hematologic improvement was achieved by six patients, and about 5 patients were classified as non-responders. Patients had a mean age of roughly 72 +/- 6.3 years, and a diploid cytogenetic profile was the most common. The cohort was composed of fewer than 10 male and a couple of female myelodysplastic syndrome patients. Response was defined as complete response or hematologic improvement, and patients meeting neither criterion were classed as non-responders.

T-cell subsets were not sorted, and bulk bone marrow was analyzed instead. Bone marrow from around 10 myelodysplastic syndrome patients, collected before and after hypomethylating agent therapy, underwent immunosequencing of the TCR beta CDR3 regions. Each patient contributed a baseline bone marrow plus two to three bone marrows at different post-treatment timepoints for longitudinal repertoire tracking. Genomic DNA was extracted from whole bone marrow, and quality was checked by TapeStation, NanoDrop OneC and PicoGreen assays. The library was produced with the immunoSEQ multiplex PCR assay. Sequencing was run at survey resolution with two replicates of 200 ng each, for a total of about 400 ng of DNA per sample. The hsTCRB kit detected rearranged TCRB sequences in genomic DNA using multiplex PCR primers targeting V and J genes. In the first PCR, the CDR3 region was amplified for approximately 30 cycles with the QIAGEN Multiplex PCR Kit. Sample barcodes and Illumina adapters were attached to each replicate during a second PCR lasting 7 to 9 cycles. Quantification of the pooled libraries was done with a QuantStudio 6 and the KAPA library quantification kit. Approximately 16 pM of pooled libraries was sequenced on an Illumina MiSeq using 156-cycle single-end reads and a 15-cycle index read. In the authors' own workflow: Of 150,000 to 200,000 unique clonotypes, approximately 1.7% were flagged by VDJdb annotation as previously reported viral-epitope-specific clonotypes. Raw reads were processed into normalized, annotated TCRB repertoires with the immunoSEQ Data Assistant and immunoSEQ Analyzer. Clonotypes were analyzed with BioAnalyzer and version 0.6.5 of the immunarch R package. Before richness was estimated, every repertoire was downsampled to the clone count of the smallest repertoire. Fisher's exact tests classified clonotypes as expanded, contracted or novel, with novel meaning zero frequency before treatment. Significantly changed CDR3 beta sequences were clustered with GLIPH2 using simulation_depth=1000 and kmer_min_depth=3, and CDR3s shorter than five residues were excluded. What TCRdb holds here is the immuneACCESS table cut down to in-frame rearrangements. Part of the clones is not present; checked against another copy, under half of the missing clones reflect an unresolved V gene, and the others are unexplained. From that table come the V and J calls and clone size; the DNA was used to work out D and trimming. The sample data list some 5,000 clones, and roughly four fifths of these were observed just once. The top ten hold around 15% of the sample.

CDR1 and CDR2 (GTSNPN, SVGIG) derive from the germline V gene (reference sequence). The CDR3 contains 14 residues, cysteine and phenylalanine counted. Only the CDR3 part of the read is kept: 42 bases, read in frame from the first base. V and J are truncated by 6 bases and 1 base respectively, leaving an intervening sequence of 14 bases. This clone was observed once. Which antigen it targets is not known. Base qualities are missing; no much larger clone stands one base away. The study at large found these results: Only 11 patients were analyzed, so the study cohort was small. A possible recognition of novel MDS antigens by the shared GLIPH2 clusters was not confirmed and needs experimental validation. Because the healthy control donors and the MDS patients were not matched by age, the comparison between MDS and healthy samples could have been affected. After treatment with a hypomethylating agent, no significant changes in richness, rarefaction diversity or clonality were seen, whether all patients were considered together or each response group separately. Novel clonotypes emerged more often in responders, while non-responders showed more contracted clonotypes after treatment.

The rearranged chain carries TRBV30 and TRBJ2-3; TRBD1 could be the D gene, as 5 bases match. The receptor was isolated from a human donor with myelodysplastic syndrome. This specimen consisted of bone marrow, obtained before or after starting hypomethylating agent treatment for myelodysplastic syndrome (not recorded which). The bases are TGTGCCTGTCAGACAGCCGGTGGCACAGATACGCAGTATTTT. Its product reads: CACQTAGGTDTQYF.